This is a list of T cell receptor beta chains from one sample in a study of T-cell memory formation after mild COVID-19. TCRdb ran MiXCR on the 5' RACE reads and lists one entry per CDR3 protein. The sample has 150,000 to 200,000 distinct CDR3 sequences; around a tenth are singletons. The source material was PBMCs or a T cell subset sorted from them (not recorded which). These receptor sequences come from a man between 18 and 35 years old who had mild COVID-19 (a few samples of this study predate the infection). Cell type and time point are not known. Each CDR3 is given with its conserved first and last residue. D genes are given only for firm matches. Size is omitted from some rows. Given values are once, few, many or a class for expanded clones.

V: TRBV5-5
size: many
D: -
J: TRBJ2-1
CDR3: CASSLGQKTVSSYNEQFF
DNA: TGTGCCAGCAGCTTGGGACAAAAGACTGTAAGCTCGTACAATGAGCAGTTCTTC

V: TRBV30
size: many
D: -
J: TRBJ1-1
CDR3: CACSRGPDIMNTEAFF
DNA: TGTGCCTGTTCGAGAGGTCCTGATATTATGAACACTGAAGCTTTCTTT

V: TRBV27
size: many
D: -
J: TRBJ1-6
CDR3: CASSPQSYSPLHF
DNA: TGTGCCAGCAGCCCCCAGTCTTACTCACCCCTCCACTTT

V: TRBV2
size: -
D: -
J: TRBJ2-2
CDR3: CASSEAQGTGELFF
DNA: TGTGCCAGCAGTGAAGCGCAAGGGACCGGGGAGCTGTTTTTT

V: TRBV12-3/TRBV12-4
size: -
D: -
J: TRBJ2-3
CDR3: CASSFPSGPDTQYF
DNA: TGTGCCAGCAGTTTTCCGTCCGGTCCAGATACGCAGTATTTT

V: TRBV28
size: many
D: TRBD1
J: TRBJ2-1
CDR3: CASLSGGVGNNEQFF
DNA: TGTGCCAGCCTTTCAGGGGGCGTGGGAAACAATGAGCAGTTCTTC

V: TRBV7-2
size: -
D: -
J: TRBJ1-5
CDR3: CASSPRPREDQPQHF
DNA: TGTGCCAGCAGCCCACGCCCCAGGGAAGATCAGCCCCAGCATTTT

V: TRBV3-1
size: -
D: -
J: TRBJ2-1
CDR3: CASSQDLSRIEQFF
DNA: TGTGCCAGCAGCCAAGACTTGTCTAGGATTGAGCAGTTCTTC

V: TRBV6-6
size: many
D: -
J: TRBJ2-1
CDR3: CASSGTPHNEQFF
DNA: TGTGCCAGCAGCGGGACACCCCACAATGAGCAGTTCTTC

V: TRBV3-1
size: -
D: -
J: TRBJ1-2
CDR3: CASSQDITRYGYTF
DNA: TGTGCCAGCAGCCAAGATATTACGCGTTATGGCTACACCTTC

V: TRBV7-8
size: -
D: -
J: TRBJ1-3
CDR3: CASSLVLGYTIYF
DNA: TGTGCCAGCAGCTTAGTTTTAGGGTACACCATATATTTT

V: TRBV6-2/TRBV6-3
size: few
D: -
J: TRBJ1-2
CDR3: CASSHDSLWTVF
DNA: TGTGCCAGCAGTCACGACTCCCTTTGGACAGTCTTC

V: TRBV25-1
size: -
D: -
J: TRBJ1-6
CDR3: CASSDPLSPLHF
DNA: TGTGCCAGCAGTGACCCCCTCTCACCCCTCCACTTT